This entry is about one T cell receptor (beta chain). Its antigen is not known. This sample is drawn from a study of blood T cells in healthy people across ages. Findings and limits, study-wide: Naive T cell percentage showed a strong correlation with the diversity of TCR beta. Those diversity estimates obtained from one million T cells were thought to be underestimates.

A sample-barcoded 5' primer and a J-beta primer mix were used in a second PCR of roughly 6 to 11 cycles. The template-switch adaptor was a 5' adaptor with 12 random nucleotides. It tagged each cDNA molecule. TCRdb itself ran the 5' RACE reads through MiXCR, one entry per CDR3 protein. Altogether about 830,000 distinct CDR3 sequences are present, approximately 65% being singletons, with the ten largest covering about 27%. V lost 7 bases and J lost 0, with 4 bases in between. Germline values: CDR1 MDHEN, CDR2 SYDVKM. The CDR3 length is 13 residues. Donors ranged from about 6 to 95 years old and were healthy Caucasians in Russia.

V usage is TRBV28 and J usage is TRBJ2-6; D remains ambiguous. This clonotype originated in a man aged 30 to 39 in good health. The source material was blood. The CDR3 sequence is CASNLSGANVLTF. In DNA, the CDR3 is TGTGCCAGCAATCTCTCTGGGGCCAACGTCCTGACTTTC.